Presented here are 28 T cell receptor beta chains from one specimen sequenced in a study of blood T cell repertoires in COVID-19. The assay was immunoSEQ multiplex PCR, and TCRdb's table has in-frame clones only and misses some. The sample shows approximately 360,000 clones, around 90% of them seen only once. Input material: peripheral blood. The receptors shown here come from a man in his late teens or twenties with active or convalescent COVID-19.

The chain has TRBV7-9 and TRBJ1-6, with D perhaps matching TRBD1 (5 bases). This CDR3 is built from 17 residues. Germline values: CDR1 SEHNR, CDR2 FQNEAQ (reference sequence). V was trimmed by 5 bases and J by 6 bases, leaving 20 bases between them. This CDR3 reads CASSHNVQGSRNSPLHF. The CDR3 nucleotides read TGTGCCAGCAGCCATAATGTTCAGGGTTCGCGTAATTCACCCCTCCACTTT.

The V gene is TRBV4-1, the J gene TRBJ1-2; 7 nucleotides line up with TRBD1. The junction had 2 bases not matched to a gene; V was cut back by 1 base and J by 0 bases. This CDR3 is built from 15 residues. The germline V gene encodes CDR1 MGHRA and CDR2 YSYEKL. The CDR3 nucleotides read TGCGCCAGCAGCCAAGGGACAGGAGCTAACTATGGCTACACCTTC. Its protein product is CASSQGTGANYGYTF.

The chain uses TRBV28 and TRBJ1-3, with 11 positions matching TRBD1. The CDR3 length is 14 residues. Germline values: CDR1 MDHEN, CDR2 SYDVKM. J gave up 4 bases and V 8 bases, and 4 bases lay outside the gene matches. This chain's CDR3 is CASGQGAIGNTIYF. CDR3 nucleotide sequence: TGTGCCAGCGGACAGGGGGCAATAGGAAACACCATATATTTT.

The chain couples TRBV29-1 to TRBJ2-3, with D perhaps matching TRBD2 (7 bases). Per germline, CDR1 SQVTM and CDR2 ANQGSEA. The length of the CDR3 is 14 residues. The V gene lost 4 bases and the J gene lost 3 bases, with 14 bases spanning the gap. The chain's CDR3 is CSVGRGGATDTQYF. For the CDR3, the DNA is TGCAGCGTTGGACGCGGGGGCGCGACAGATACGCAGTATTTT.

This clone was observed a handful of times. The chain uses TRBV5-1 and TRBJ1-6; D is perhaps TRBD1 (6 bases). CDR3 length: 14 amino acids. Between the trimmed V and J ends, which lost 4 bases and 5 bases, there was a span of 10 bases. In germline, CDR1 is SGHRS, CDR2 YFSETQ. The CDR3 DNA is TGCGCCAGCAGCGTAGGACAGAATAATTCACCCCTCCACTTT. Amino acids: CASSVGQNNSPLHF.

The chain couples TRBV7-3 to TRBJ2-5, with TRBD2 matching 11 bases. Germline V gene data show CDR1 as SGHTA and CDR2 as FQGTGA. V shed 2 bases and J 7 bases; nucleotides not matched to a gene: 3. CDR3 size: 14 residues. The CDR3 coding sequence is TGTGCCAGCAGCTTACTAGCGGGGGGTGGGACCCAGTACTTC. It translates to CASSLLAGGGTQYF. The full variable domain, rest sourced from reference TRBV7-3 and TRBJ2-5, is GAGVSQTPSNKVTEKGKYVELRCDPISGHTALYWYRQSLGQGPEFLIYFQGTGAADDSGLPNDRFFAVRPEGSVSTLKIQRTERGDSAVYLCASSLLAGGGTQYFGPGTRLLVL.

The rearrangement uses TRBV28 and TRBJ2-1, with a possible D match to TRBD1 (6 bases). The V gene lost 7 bases and the J gene lost 10 bases, with 20 bases spanning the gap. Germline V gives CDR1 MDHEN, CDR2 SYDVKM. There are 14 residues in the CDR3. The CDR3 coding sequence is TGTGCCAGCACCGAGGGACATCCGACATTGGAGCAGTTCTTC. This translates into CASTEGHPTLEQFF. The full variable domain, its missing parts supplied by reference TRBV28 and TRBJ2-1, is DVKVTQSSRYLVKRTGEKVFLECVQDMDHENMFWYRQDPGLGLRLIYFSYDVKMKEKGDIPEGYSVSREKKERFSLILESASTNQTSMYLCASTEGHPTLEQFFGPGTRLTVL.

The V call is TRBV3-1 (or the pseudogene TRBV3-2), the J call TRBJ1-1, with a possible D match to TRBD1 (6 bases). The CDR3 spans 12 residues. Trimming removed 2 bases from V and 8 bases from J, with 9 bases in between. Germline CDR1 LGHDT, CDR2 YNNKEL (reference sequence). The CDR3 bases are TGTGCCAGCAGCCAAAAGGGGGGGGAAGCTTTCTTT. Protein: CASSQKGGEAFF.

CDR3 sequence (DNA): TGTGCCAGCAGCTTAGCCGGGACAGCTATCGGGGAGCTGTTTTTT. This encodes CASSLAGTAIGELFF. The chain employs TRBV7-8 and TRBJ2-2; 7 bases align to TRBD1. V shed 0 bases and J 7 bases; nucleotides not matched to a gene: 5. The CDR3 spans 15 residues. In germline, CDR1 is SGHVS, CDR2 FQNEAQ.

This clone turned up a few times. Other DNA sequences in the same sample also yield this CDR3. The chain joins TRBV4-1 to TRBJ1-1; D gene ambiguous. Trimming stripped 4 bases from V and 0 bases from J, with 6 bases between. The CDR3 contains 13 residues. CDR1 and CDR2 (germline): MGHRA, YSYEKL. The CDR3: CASSLLMNTEAFF. For the CDR3, the DNA is TGCGCCAGCAGCCTTTTAATGAACACTGAAGCTTTCTTT.

The genes are TRBV5-1 and TRBJ2-3; unclear D gene. The CDR3 sequence is 14 residues long. The germline CDR1 and CDR2 sequences are SGHRS and YFSETQ. Trimming left V 0 bases short and J 3 bases short, with 8 bases between. This chain's CDR3 is CASSLGSSTDTQYF. CDR3 DNA: TGCGCCAGCAGCTTGGGTAGCTCAACAGATACGCAGTATTTT.

This chain connects TRBV11-2 to TRBJ2-2; D might be TRBD1 (6 bases). The germline V and J ends were trimmed by 6 bases and 6 bases, with 17 bases remaining between them. Germline-derived CDR1 and CDR2 are SGHAT and FQNNGV. The CDR3 runs 15 residues. The CDR3 nucleotides read TGTGCCAGCAGTCGAAGCAGGGGTATGGCCGGGGAGCTGTTTTTT. As protein: CASSRSRGMAGELFF.

The chain links TRBV6-5 to TRBJ1-1, with no clear D. The V gene's germline CDR1 is MNHEY and CDR2 SVGAGI. V was clipped by 8 bases and J by 0 bases, with 16 bases between them. This CDR3 contains 15 residues. The DNA of the CDR3 is TGTGCCAGCCTAAGGTCGAGGCCCATGAACACTGAAGCTTTCTTT. Protein: CASLRSRPMNTEAFF.

This chain uses TRBV6-6 with TRBJ1-5, with TRBD1 identical over 7 bases. V lost 1 base and J lost 2; bases outside the gene matches: 2. The CDR3 covers 15 residues. The germline V gene encodes CDR1 MNHNY and CDR2 SVGAGI (reference sequence). Here the CDR3 reads CASSYFGQGNQPQHF. CDR3 nucleotides: TGTGCCAGCAGTTACTTTGGACAGGGCAATCAGCCCCAGCATTTT.

The genes are TRBV29-1 and TRBJ2-7; D unclear. Germline V gives CDR1 SQVTM, CDR2 ANQGSEA. The length of the CDR3 is 13 residues. Trimming shortened V by 4 bases and J by 0 bases, and 10 bases separated the two germline ends. CDR3 sequence (DNA): TGCAGCGTTGTAGACCGTAGCTCCTACGAGCAGTACTTC. It translates to CSVVDRSSYEQYF.

The genes are TRBV28 and TRBJ2-7; TRBD1 matches 8 bases. Germline values: CDR1 MDHEN, CDR2 SYDVKM. The V and J ends lost 9 bases and 7 bases, in that order; junction bases with no gene match: 20. This CDR3 has 16 residues. CDR3 nucleotides: TGTGCCAGTGAAAAGGGGGAGAGCAGGGGGCGAGGTGAGCAGTACTTC. Translation: CASEKGESRGRGEQYF.

This clone was detected only a few times. The gene calls are TRBV7-2 and TRBJ1-2; TRBD1 aligns across 9 bases. The germline V gene has CDR1 SGHTA and CDR2 FQGNSA. The ends lost 5 bases at V and 4 bases at J; junction bases unmatched: 11. The length of the CDR3 is 16 residues. CDR3 region: CASSPTSRTGAYGYTF. CDR3 coding DNA: TGTGCCAGCAGCCCGACGTCTCGGACAGGGGCCTATGGCTACACCTTC.

The chain recombines TRBV7-2 with TRBJ2-1, with 13 bases matching TRBD2. CDR3 size: 19 residues. After removal of 0 bases from V and 1 base from J, the junction contained 6 bases not matched to a gene. Per germline, CDR1 SGHTA and CDR2 FQGNSA. In nucleotides, the CDR3 is TGTGCCAGCAGCTTAGCGGCCGGGACTAGCGGGACTTCCTACAATGAGCAGTTCTTC. Amino acids: CASSLAAGTSGTSYNEQFF.

V usage is TRBV11-2 and J usage is TRBJ1-2; the match to TRBD1 covers 8 bases. The V gene's germline CDR1 is SGHAT and CDR2 FQNNGV. The CDR3 is 15 amino acids. The V segment lost 4 bases and the J segment 4 bases; nucleotides outside the gene matches: 8. CDR3 sequence (DNA): TGTGCCAGCAGCTGGGGTGACAGGGGAGGCTATGGCTACACCTTC. Its protein product is CASSWGDRGGYGYTF.

The chain uses TRBV5-1 and TRBJ2-5; possible D gene TRBD1, 5 bases. V was cut by 4 bases and J by 1 base, with 8 bases left in between. Per germline, CDR1 SGHRS and CDR2 YFSETQ. The CDR3 runs to 13 residues. The CDR3 spells CASSNRPQETQYF. The CDR3 DNA reads TGCGCCAGCAGCAACAGGCCCCAAGAGACCCAGTACTTC.

This chain joins TRBV13 and TRBJ2-1, with 7 bases aligning to TRBD1. The CDR3 is made up of 17 amino acids. Losses at the gene ends were 1 base for V and 5 bases for J; bases not matched to a gene: 11. CDR1 and CDR2 from the germline V gene are PRHDT and FYEKMQ (reference sequence). CDR3 sequence reads: CASSLATGTVYNNEQFF. Written as DNA, the CDR3 is TGTGCCAGCAGCTTAGCCACCGGGACAGTCTATAACAATGAGCAGTTCTTC. The whole variable domain, remainder taken from reference TRBV13 and TRBJ2-1, is AAGVIQSPRHLIKEKRETATLKCYPIPRHDTVYWYQQGPGQDPQFLISFYEKMQSDKGSIPDRFSAQQFSDYHSELNMSSLELGDSALYFCASSLATGTVYNNEQFFGPGTRLTVL.

The V call is TRBV2, the J call TRBJ1-5; 8 bases map to TRBD1. The CDR3 contains 14 residues. With 6 bases clipped from V and 7 bases from J, the junction kept 8 bases outside the gene matches. CDR1 is SNHLY and CDR2 is FYNNEI in the germline V gene. In nucleotides, the CDR3 is TGTGCCAGCAGCGGACAGGGAAGAGGACAGCCCCAGCATTTT. Protein sequence: CASSGQGRGQPQHF.

This clone was recorded only once. The CDR3 DNA follows: TGTGCCAGCAGCTTAAGACTAGCGGGAGGTTCCTACGAGCAGTACTTC. This sequence encodes CASSLRLAGGSYEQYF. The chain couples TRBV7-3 to TRBJ2-7, with 13 nucleotides matching TRBD2. The germline gives CDR1 SGHTA, CDR2 FQGTGA. Trimming cost V 1 base and J 1 base; bases outside gene matches: 1. There are 16 residues in the CDR3.

The chain is built from TRBV28 and TRBJ1-2; D is unresolved. This CDR3 has 13 amino acids. Germline loops: CDR1 MDHEN, CDR2 SYDVKM. V lost 4 bases, J lost 8 bases, and 14 bases lay in between. The CDR3 is CASSWIDTAGYTF. In DNA form, the CDR3 reads TGTGCCAGCAGTTGGATAGACACGGCGGGCTACACCTTC.

The rearrangement links TRBV30 to TRBJ1-4; TRBD1 matches 7 bases. This CDR3 has 14 amino acids. Germline values: CDR1 GTSNPN, CDR2 SVGIG (reference sequence). Germline trimming cut 3 bases from V and 8 bases from J; bases unmatched to any gene: 9. CDR3 loop: CAWRRDRAGEKLFF. CDR3 bases: TGTGCCTGGAGAAGAGACAGGGCCGGGGAAAAACTGTTTTTT.

The chain recombines TRBV7-2 with TRBJ1-2; weak D call: TRBD1 (5 bases). CDR1 SGHTA and CDR2 FQGNSA come from the germline V gene. The CDR3 length is 17 residues. Trimming took off 3 bases at V and 3 bases at J, with 20 bases between the two ends. In DNA, the CDR3 is TGTGCCAGCAGCTTCAAGGTCGTGGGGGGTGGGTACTATGGCTACACCTTC. Its protein product is CASSFKVVGGGYYGYTF.

The rearrangement joins TRBV28 to TRBJ1-2; possibly TRBD1 for D (5 bases). CDR3 length: 13 amino acids. The germline gives CDR1 MDHEN, CDR2 SYDVKM. V was clipped by 5 bases and J by 1 base, with 8 bases between them. The CDR3: CASSRGDNYGYTF. The CDR3 DNA reads as TGTGCCAGCAGTAGGGGCGATAACTATGGCTACACCTTC.

This chain connects TRBV6-5 to TRBJ2-1; 9 positions agree with TRBD1. From germline, CDR1 is MNHEY and CDR2 SVGAGI. The length of the CDR3 is 15 residues. V lost 6 bases, J lost 8 bases, and 11 bases stayed unmatched. In nucleotides, the CDR3 is TGTGCCAGCAGCCCGTATCCAACAGGGGGCCATGAGCAGTTCTTC. This sequence encodes CASSPYPTGGHEQFF.